The rows below give T cell receptor beta chains drawn from one sample of a study of CD8 T cells in Susac syndrome. TCRdb used MiXCR to reprocess the immunoSEQ multiplex PCR reads, holding one entry per CDR3 protein. Among almost 450,000 distinct CDR3 sequences listed, about 85% were seen once. Sequencing was carried out using CD8+ T cells from PBMCs. The receptors originated from a human donor with multiple sclerosis. The CDR3 runs from the conserved cysteine through the conserved F or W. Each record gives: clone size, J gene, V gene, D gene, CDR3 protein, CDR3 DNA. D genes are given only for firm matches. Only part of the rows carry a size: once, few, many, or a class if the clone is expanded.

-	TRBJ1-1	TRBV4-2	-	CASSQDPNGVRNTEAFF	TGTGCCAGCAGCCAAGATCCGAACGGGGTCCGAAACACTGAAGCTTTCTTT
once	TRBJ1-3	TRBV5-1	-	CASSPAAGTYENTIYF	TGCGCCAGCAGCCCGGCAGCTGGGACCTACGAAAACACCATATATTTT
-	TRBJ2-3	TRBV4-1	-	CASSQDLRGPTDTQYF	TGCGCCAGCAGCCAAGATTTGCGGGGGCCCACAGATACGCAGTATTTT
-	TRBJ1-2	TRBV5-1	-	CASSFDPVYGYTF	TGCGCCAGCAGCTTTGATCCGGTCTATGGCTACACCTTC
-	TRBJ2-7	TRBV19	-	CASSMEGTYEQYF	TGTGCCAGTAGTATGGAGGGAACCTACGAGCAGTACTTC
-	TRBJ1-5	TRBV5-6	-	CASSLGQGYNQPQHF	TGTGCCAGCAGCTTGGGTCAGGGGTACAATCAGCCCCAGCATTTT
once	TRBJ1-5	TRBV3-1	-	CASSRGGGNQPQHF	TGTGCCAGCAGCCGAGGCGGGGGCAATCAGCCCCAGCATTTT
once	TRBJ1-1	TRBV6-5	-	CASTGAENTEAFF	TGTGCCAGCACCGGCGCGGAAAACACTGAAGCTTTCTTT
-	TRBJ1-4	TRBV5-4	-	CASSPAADTLWEKLFF	TGTGCCAGCAGCCCCGCGGCAGACACCCTATGGGAAAAACTGTTTTTT
-	TRBJ2-3	TRBV4-1	TRBD2	CASSLTILAGVPTDTQYF	TGCGCCAGCAGCCTAACAATCCTAGCGGGGGTGCCCACAGATACGCAGTATTTT
-	TRBJ2-7	TRBV4-1	-	CASSPGADEQYF	TGCGCCAGCAGCCCCGGGGCGGACGAGCAGTACTTC
-	TRBJ1-1	TRBV27	-	CASSQGTLGTEAFF	TGTGCCAGCAGTCAAGGGACACTGGGGACTGAAGCTTTCTTT
-	TRBJ1-6	TRBV14	-	CASSQDPQGPDSPLHF	TGTGCCAGCAGCCAAGACCCTCAAGGACCCGATTCACCCCTCCACTTT
-	TRBJ1-1	TRBV5-1	-	CASSLGTGQNTEAFF	TGCGCCAGCAGCTTGGGAACAGGCCAAAACACTGAAGCTTTCTTT
-	TRBJ1-1	TRBV4-1	-	CASSQENRPAEAFF	TGCGCCAGCAGCCAAGAGAACAGGCCCGCTGAAGCTTTCTTT
-	TRBJ2-7	TRBV5-1	TRBD1	CASSLMPRDSSYEQYF	TGCGCCAGCAGCTTGATGCCCCGGGACAGCTCCTACGAGCAGTACTTC
-	TRBJ2-3	TRBV20-1	TRBD2	CSARDYPISTDTQYF	TGCAGTGCCCGGGACTACCCGATCAGCACAGATACGCAGTATTTT
-	TRBJ2-1	TRBV3-1	-	CASSQSTALLYNEQFF	TGTGCCAGCAGCCAGTCCACGGCCCTCCTCTACAATGAGCAGTTCTTC
-	TRBJ2-5	TRBV2	TRBD2	CASNWSGTSGIMETQYF	TGTGCCAGCAACTGGTCTGGGACTAGCGGGATTATGGAGACCCAGTACTTC
-	TRBJ2-3	TRBV9	-	CASSVEAESLTDTQYF	TGTGCCAGCAGCGTAGAAGCCGAATCTCTCACAGATACGCAGTATTTT
once	TRBJ1-1	TRBV7-2	-	CASSLPPGQRWTEAFF	TGTGCCAGCAGCTTACCTCCAGGACAGCGGTGGACTGAAGCTTTCTTT
-	TRBJ2-1	TRBV9	TRBD2	CASSVGDRDYYNEQFF	TGTGCCAGCAGCGTAGGGGATCGGGACTATTACAATGAGCAGTTCTTC
-	TRBJ1-1	TRBV14	-	CASSQDRSLEWNTEAFF	TGTGCCAGCAGCCAAGATAGATCCCTGGAATGGAACACTGAAGCTTTCTTT
-	TRBJ2-1	TRBV25-1	-	CASSEKSSGPSKFF	TGTGCCAGCAGTGAAAAGAGCTCTGGACCAAGCAAATTCTTC
-	TRBJ1-1	TRBV5-5	-	CASHSKSTEAFF	TGTGCCAGTCACAGTAAGTCCACTGAAGCTTTCTTT
-	TRBJ2-1	TRBV7-9	TRBD2	CASDPGTTYNEQFF	TGTGCCAGCGACCCCGGGACTACTTACAATGAGCAGTTCTTC
once	TRBJ1-5	TRBV4-1	TRBD1	CASSQWTGGPGGNQPQHF	TGCGCCAGCAGCCAATGGACAGGGGGCCCGGGGGGCAATCAGCCCCAGCATTTT
-	TRBJ1-2	TRBV30	TRBD1	CAGYPGQGYYGYTF	TGTGCCGGTTACCCGGGACAGGGGTACTATGGCTACACCTTC
-	TRBJ2-1	TRBV19	-	CASGDSGNEQFF	TGTGCCTCTGGGGATAGCGGCAATGAGCAGTTCTTC
-	TRBJ2-3	TRBV7-4	-	CASSPGSRNLTQYF	TGTGCCAGCAGCCCCGGATCGAGGAATCTAACGCAGTATTTT